This passage covers 27 T cell receptor beta chains from one sample sequenced in a study of graft-versus-host responses after intestinal transplantation. Sequencing used immunoSEQ multiplex PCR; TCRdb keeps in-frame clones, though not all of them. The repertoire includes 77,000 or so clones, approximately 92% of them detected once, and about 0.67% sits in the top ten. This specimen consisted of PBMCs, obtained 98 days after intestinal transplantation. The receptors originated from a human patient who received an intestinal transplant, so some T cells may come from the graft donor.

The gene calls are TRBV2 and TRBJ2-3; 11 bases line up with TRBD2. The CDR3 is 20 residues long. Trimming removed 0 bases from V and 2 bases from J; junction bases left unmatched: 13. Germline loops: CDR1 SNHLY, CDR2 FYNNEI. The CDR3 DNA is TGTGCCAGCAGTGAAGCTACCGGATTCTTTAGCGGGGGGGCCACAGATACGCAGTATTTT. Protein: CASSEATGFFSGGATDTQYF.

The rearrangement joins TRBV7-6 to TRBJ2-1, with TRBD1 as a possible D gene (5 bases). Germline CDR1 SGHVS, CDR2 FNYEAQ. The CDR3 runs to 14 residues. Trimming shortened V by 3 bases and J by 15 bases, and 21 bases separated the two germline ends. The CDR3: CASSFDPRAPLWFF. CDR3 nucleotides: TGTGCCAGCAGCTTCGATCCCAGGGCCCCCCTTTGGTTCTTC.

The chain links TRBV11-2 to TRBJ1-2; 7 positions match TRBD1. Germline loops: CDR1 SGHAT, CDR2 FQNNGV. Trimming took 1 base from V and 3 from J; bases not matched to a gene: 5. The CDR3 covers 15 residues. CDR3 bases: TGTGCCAGCAGCTTAGGGGACAGTCGTGACTATGGCTACACCTTC. It encodes CASSLGDSRDYGYTF. Full variable domain (remainder filled in from reference TRBV11-2 and TRBJ1-2): EAGVAQSPRYKIIEKRQSVAFWCNPISGHATLYWYQQILGQGPKLLIQFQNNGVVDDSQLPKDRFSAERLKGVDSTLKIQPAKLEDSAVYLCASSLGDSRDYGYTFGSGTRLTVV.

This chain's CDR3 is CASSVGPGDAKNIQYF. CDR3 bases: TGTGCCAGCAGCGTAGGTCCAGGGGACGCCAAAAACATTCAGTACTTC. The chain couples TRBV9 to TRBJ2-4; possibly TRBD1 for D (6 bases). Germline-derived CDR1 and CDR2 are SGDLS and YYNGEE. This CDR3 is built from 16 residues. The germline V and J ends were trimmed by 0 bases and 1 base, with 11 bases remaining between them. The full variable domain, with the rest looked up from reference TRBV9 and TRBJ2-4, is DSGVTQTPKHLITATGQRVTLRCSPRSGDLSVYWYQQSLDQGLQFLIQYYNGEERAKGNILERFSAQQFPDLHSELNLSSLELGDSALYFCASSVGPGDAKNIQYFGAGTRLSVL.

The gene calls are TRBV7-2 and TRBJ1-1; tentative D call: TRBD1 (5 bases). With 3 bases removed from V and 1 base from J, the gap between germline ends came to 21 bases. This CDR3 region has 18 residues. Germline CDR1 reads SGHTA; CDR2 reads FQGNSA. The CDR3 is CASSFSWGRPGGNTEAFF. The CDR3 DNA follows: TGTGCCAGCAGCTTTTCCTGGGGCAGGCCCGGCGGGAACACTGAAGCTTTCTTT.

A single count supports this clone. This rearrangement joins TRBV5-5 to TRBJ2-7, with a possible D match to TRBD1 (6 bases). CDR1 is SGHKS and CDR2 is YYEKEE in the germline V gene (reference sequence). CDR3 length equals 14 residues. Trimming took off 0 bases at V and 2 bases at J, with 9 bases between the two ends. This chain's CDR3 is CASSLAGDPYEQYF. Written as DNA, the CDR3 is TGTGCCAGCAGCTTGGCAGGGGACCCCTACGAGCAGTACTTC.

The chain links TRBV29-1 to TRBJ2-1, with D possibly being TRBD2 (6 bases). V lost 0 bases and J lost 2, with 11 bases in between. This CDR3 spans 15 amino acids. CDR1 SQVTM and CDR2 ANQGSEA come from the germline V gene. The CDR3 sequence: CSVEDTGETYNEQFF. The CDR3 DNA sequence: TGCAGCGTTGAAGACACGGGGGAAACCTACAATGAGCAGTTCTTC.

The CDR3: CASRRDGDQPQHF. The CDR3, as DNA: TGTGCCAGCAGGAGGGATGGAGATCAGCCCCAGCATTTT. The J gene is TRBJ1-5, the V gene TRBV6-6; no clear D gene. The CDR3 runs 13 residues. Trimming left V 6 bases short and J 5 bases short, with 11 bases between. Germline V lookup: CDR1 MNHNY, CDR2 SVGAGI (reference sequence).

This clone was seen a handful of times. This chain joins TRBV4-2 and TRBJ2-5; 8 bases are a match to TRBD1. V dropped 0 bases and J dropped 4; count of bases not matched to a gene: 1. Germline loops: CDR1 LGHNA, CDR2 YNFKEQ. CDR3 length equals 14 residues. The CDR3 is CASSQETGGETQYF. For the CDR3, the DNA is TGTGCCAGCAGCCAAGAAACAGGGGGAGAGACCCAGTACTTC.

The chain is built from TRBV5-1 and TRBJ2-1; D is unclear. The CDR3 sequence is 15 residues long. The V gene lost 4 bases and the J gene lost 0 bases, with 11 bases spanning the gap. Germline CDR1 is SGHRS and CDR2 is YFSETQ. The CDR3 loop is CASSPDQSSYNEQFF. CDR3 sequence (DNA): TGCGCCAGCAGCCCCGACCAGAGCTCCTACAATGAGCAGTTCTTC.

This chain links TRBV19 with TRBJ1-2, with 10 bases matching TRBD1. Germline assignment: CDR1 LNHDA and CDR2 SQIVND (reference sequence). The length of the CDR3 is 14 residues. The ends lost 5 bases at V and 7 bases at J; junction bases unmatched: 7. The CDR3 DNA sequence: TGTGCCAGTAGTGTCGGGACAGGGGCCTCTGGCTACACCTTC. Encoded protein: CASSVGTGASGYTF.

This clone appeared once. The chain is built from TRBV7-9 and TRBJ1-3; D gene ambiguous. The ends were cut back, 5 bases at V and 4 bases at J, with 21 bases in the middle. Germline V gives CDR1 SEHNR, CDR2 FQNEAQ (reference sequence). The CDR3 is made up of 17 amino acids. The CDR3 protein is CASSLTLPSLLGNTIYF. The DNA of the CDR3 is TGTGCCAGCAGCCTTACCCTTCCCTCTCTGCTAGGAAACACCATATATTTT.

This clone has a single count. V gene TRBV6-5 combines with J gene TRBJ1-1; tentative D call: TRBD1 (6 bases). This CDR3 spans 11 amino acids. CDR1 is MNHEY and CDR2 is SVGAGI in the germline V gene. The V end was cut by 6 bases, the J end by 8 bases, with 10 bases between. The CDR3 bases are TGTGCCAGCAGCCAGGGGTTAGAAGCTTTCTTT. Translated, it gives CASSQGLEAFF.

This clone was recorded once. This chain uses TRBV7-9 with TRBJ1-1, with 10 bases fitting TRBD1. J lost 3 bases, V lost 4 bases, and 2 bases had no gene match. The V gene's germline CDR1 is SEHNR and CDR2 FQNEAQ (reference sequence). The CDR3 totals 14 residues. DNA for the CDR3: TGTGCCAGCAGCTCGACAGGGGGCCACACTGAAGCTTTCTTT. It yields the protein CASSSTGGHTEAFF.

This clone has only a few counts. The chain has TRBV20-1 and TRBJ1-1; D not certain. Germline V gives CDR1 DFQATT, CDR2 SNEGSKA (reference sequence). Trimming took off 6 bases at V and 1 base at J, with 3 bases between the two ends. This CDR3 region has 10 residues. The CDR3, as DNA: TGCAGTGCCAGGAACACTGAAGCTTTCTTT. It codes for CSARNTEAFF.

The rearrangement joins TRBV7-2 to TRBJ2-5, with TRBD2 matching 8 bases. Germline assignment: CDR1 SGHTA and CDR2 FQGNSA. V lost 2 bases, J lost 2 bases, and 13 bases stayed unmatched. This CDR3 is 18 amino acids long. Here the CDR3 reads CASSLLGSRGGLQETQYF. The CDR3, as DNA: TGTGCCAGCAGCTTATTGGGTAGCCGGGGGGGACTGCAAGAGACCCAGTACTTC.

The chain employs TRBV7-9 and TRBJ1-2, with TRBD1 as a possible D gene (5 bases). Germline V CDR1 and CDR2: SEHNR, FQNEAQ (reference sequence). This CDR3 is 13 amino acids long. V was clipped by 2 bases and J by 4 bases, with 8 bases between them. The CDR3 DNA is TGTGCCAGCAGCTTAAGCGACAGCTATGGCTACACCTTC. Amino acid sequence: CASSLSDSYGYTF.

The gene calls are TRBV28 and TRBJ1-1; D is uncertain. This CDR3 is 13 amino acids long. Trimming took off 2 bases at V and 2 bases at J, with 6 bases between the two ends. Germline CDR1 is MDHEN and CDR2 is SYDVKM. The CDR3 protein is CASSLTSNTEAFF. CDR3 sequence (DNA): TGTGCCAGCAGTTTAACCAGTAACACTGAAGCTTTCTTT.

The V call is TRBV5-5, the J call TRBJ2-7; 9 nucleotides align to TRBD2. V shed 0 bases, J shed 3 bases, and the junction held 7 bases outside the gene matches. Germline CDR1 reads SGHKS; CDR2 reads YYEKEE (reference sequence). CDR3 size: 16 residues. CDR3 amino acids: CASSLGVAGALYEQYF. CDR3 nucleotides: TGTGCCAGCAGCTTGGGAGTAGCGGGAGCGCTCTACGAGCAGTACTTC.

The rearrangement links TRBV2 to TRBJ1-2; D gene unclear. The V gene lost 8 bases and the J gene lost 4 bases, with 20 bases spanning the gap. Germline assignment: CDR1 SNHLY and CDR2 FYNNEI. The CDR3 extends over 15 amino acids. The CDR3 coding sequence is TGTGCCAGCCTCGGAGGGTTGGGCAGATTCTATGGCTACACCTTC. It is translated as CASLGGLGRFYGYTF.

This rearrangement joins TRBV7-2 to TRBJ2-1; TRBD1 matches 9 bases. The junction had 2 bases not matched to a gene; V was cut back by 3 bases and J by 2 bases. The CDR3 covers 15 residues. Looked up from germline, CDR1 is SGHTA and CDR2 is FQGNSA. DNA for the CDR3: TGTGCCAGCAGCTTGGACAGGGGTACCTACAATGAGCAGTTCTTC. This encodes CASSLDRGTYNEQFF.

CDR3 loop: CSAPDIPGYTF. The DNA of the CDR3 is TGCAGTGCCCCGGACATTCCTGGCTACACCTTC. V usage is TRBV20-1 and J usage is TRBJ1-2, with D possibly matching TRBD1 (5 bases). Per the germline V gene, CDR1 is DFQATT and CDR2 is SNEGSKA (reference sequence). CDR3 length: 11 residues. With 6 bases removed from V and 7 bases from J, the gap between germline ends came to 12 bases.

The gene calls are TRBV27 and TRBJ1-1; TRBD1 matches at 11 bases. This CDR3 spans 15 amino acids. V was pared by 2 bases and J by 4 bases, with 3 bases of the junction left unmatched. CDR1 and CDR2 from the germline V gene are MNHEY and SMNVEV (reference sequence). CDR3 sequence reads: CASSLIGTGGTEAFF. In nucleotides, the CDR3 is TGTGCCAGCAGTTTAATTGGGACAGGGGGCACTGAAGCTTTCTTT.

The CDR3: CASSSPTASKGRTDTQYF. The CDR3 coding sequence is TGTGCCAGCAGCTCCCCTACTGCTTCCAAGGGACGCACAGATACGCAGTATTTT. This chain uses TRBV13 with TRBJ2-3; D may correspond to TRBD1 or TRBD2 (5 bases each). V was cut by 4 bases and J by 1 base, with 21 bases left in between. The CDR3 is 18 residues long. CDR1 is PRHDT and CDR2 is FYEKMQ in the germline V gene (reference sequence).

The rearrangement joins TRBV10-3 to TRBJ2-7; TRBD2 matches at 10 bases. V lost 3 bases and J lost 4; bases outside the gene matches: 6. Germline-derived CDR1 and CDR2 are ENHRY and SYGVKD. The CDR3 sequence is 15 residues long. CDR3 nucleotide sequence: TGTGCCATCAGTGACCCAGCGGGGGGGCCGTACGAGCAGTACTTC. Its protein is CAISDPAGGPYEQYF.

In the case of this clone: Distinct nucleotide sequences in the sample also encode this CDR3. V usage is TRBV9 and J usage is TRBJ2-1, with 7 bases aligning to TRBD2. The CDR3 has 20 residues. Germline values: CDR1 SGDLS, CDR2 YYNGEE. V lost 2 bases to trimming and J lost 0 bases; unmatched junction nucleotides: 17. The CDR3 nucleotides are TGTGCCAGCAGCGTCAAGGTAGCTGGGGGACTATTGGACTCCTACAATGAGCAGTTCTTC. This gives the protein CASSVKVAGGLLDSYNEQFF.

V gene TRBV5-1 combines with J gene TRBJ2-3; 8 bases are shared with TRBD2. The CDR3 covers 16 residues. The germline V gene has CDR1 SGHRS and CDR2 YFSETQ. Germline trimming cut 1 base from V and 4 bases from J; bases unmatched to any gene: 8. CDR3: CASSLRGGRLADTQYF. CDR3 sequence (DNA): TGCGCCAGCAGCTTGAGAGGCGGGAGGTTGGCAGATACGCAGTATTTT.